Following are 30 T cell receptor beta chains from one sample sequenced in a study of control samples from healthy donors and cancer patients. Sequencing used immunoSEQ multiplex PCR; TCRdb keeps in-frame clones, though not all of them. The sample holds roughly 170,000 clones; approximately 92% are singletons and the top ten take more than 1.4%. The source material was blood. These receptors originate from a young man in good health.

This rearrangement joins TRBV29-1 to TRBJ1-2, with D perhaps matching TRBD1 (5 bases). V was clipped by 4 bases and J by 5 bases, with 11 bases between them. This CDR3 is 12 amino acids long. Germline CDR1 is SQVTM and CDR2 is ANQGSEA. The CDR3 DNA sequence: TGCAGCGTTGTTGGGGGGTATTATGGCTACACCTTC. Protein sequence: CSVVGGYYGYTF.

The CDR3 sequence: CASSSGTSGVETQYF. CDR3 bases: TGTGCCAGCAGCTCCGGGACTAGCGGGGTGGAGACCCAGTACTTC. This chain joins TRBV5-4 and TRBJ2-5; 13 bases are a match to TRBD2. CDR1 and CDR2 (germline): SGHNT, YYREEE (reference sequence). The CDR3 contains 15 residues. Unmatched junction bases numbered 4, after V lost 3 bases and J lost 5 bases.

Note on this clone: Its ends do not fully match the called genes, so a read error is possible. V is TRBV14 and J is TRBJ1-6, with D unclear. From germline, CDR1 is SGHDN and CDR2 FVKESK. This CDR3 is built from 12 residues. CDR3: CASSSYDSPLHF. The CDR3 nucleotides are TGTGCCAGCAGCTCCTATGATTCACCCCTCCACTTT.

The rearrangement uses TRBV3-1 (or the pseudogene TRBV3-2) and TRBJ1-2; 7 bases fit TRBD1. The CDR3 contains 17 residues. The trim removed 0 bases at V and 5 bases at J, leaving 12 bases unmatched. Germline values: CDR1 LGHDT, CDR2 YNNKEL (reference sequence). CDR3 sequence: CASSQESMGVTGYGYTF. The CDR3 DNA is TGTGCCAGCAGCCAAGAATCGATGGGGGTGACAGGGTATGGCTACACCTTC.

CDR3 amino acids: CASSQGRAASTDTQYF. In DNA form, the CDR3 reads TGTGCCAGCAGCCAAGGACGAGCGGCTAGCACAGATACGCAGTATTTT. The chain has TRBV3-1 (or the pseudogene TRBV3-2) and TRBJ2-3; tentatively, D is TRBD2 (5 bases). The CDR3 spans 16 residues. V lost 1 base, J lost 0 bases, and 11 bases lay in between. Looked up from germline, CDR1 is LGHDT and CDR2 is YNNKEL (reference sequence).

Points on this clone: The sample contains more than one DNA sequence encoding this CDR3. The J gene is TRBJ1-2, the V gene TRBV18; TRBD1 is a possible D gene (5 bases). This CDR3 has 13 amino acids. Trimming took 3 bases from V and 3 from J, leaving 8 bases between them. The germline V gene encodes CDR1 KGHSH and CDR2 LQKENI. This chain's CDR3 is CASSPEGDYGYTF. CDR3 DNA sequence: TGTGCCAGCTCACCGGAAGGGGACTATGGCTACACCTTC.

The sample holds one count of this clone. The gene calls are TRBV6-5 and TRBJ2-3, with 10 bases lining up with TRBD2. Trimming removed 7 bases from V and 2 bases from J; junction bases left unmatched: 6. The CDR3 sequence is 15 residues long. The germline gives CDR1 MNHEY, CDR2 SVGAGI. CDR3 protein: CASTQSGGATDTQYF. CDR3 nucleotides: TGTGCCAGCACCCAAAGCGGGGGGGCCACAGATACGCAGTATTTT.

This chain joins TRBV5-6 and TRBJ1-6; TRBD1 might be the D (5 bases). The CDR3 spans 14 residues. Germline assignment: CDR1 SGHDT and CDR2 YYEEEE. V lost 4 bases, J lost 9 bases, and 14 bases lay in between. The CDR3 sequence: CASSAGDRASPLHF. CDR3 DNA sequence: TGTGCCAGCAGCGCCGGGGACCGGGCTTCACCCCTCCACTTT.

The rearrangement uses TRBV5-1 and TRBJ2-1; possibly TRBD1 for D (5 bases). V gave up 0 bases and J gave up 4 bases, with 14 bases separating them. Germline V gives CDR1 SGHRS, CDR2 YFSETQ. The length of the CDR3 is 16 residues. The CDR3 coding sequence is TGCGCCAGCAGCTTGGAAGGTCAGGGTTTGTACAATGAGCAGTTCTTC. Its translation is CASSLEGQGLYNEQFF.

The chain uses TRBV5-1 and TRBJ2-7; no firm D call. CDR1 and CDR2 (germline): SGHRS, YFSETQ. This CDR3 has 13 amino acids. V lost 2 bases, J lost 1 base, and 7 bases lay in between. The CDR3, as DNA: TGCGCCAGCAGCTTAACCGAATCCTACGAGCAGTACTTC. This encodes CASSLTESYEQYF.

This clone was counted between two and nine times. This chain connects TRBV10-1 to TRBJ2-7; no clear D. The germline V and J ends were trimmed by 3 bases and 3 bases, with 3 bases remaining between them. CDR3 length: 11 residues. Germline V gives CDR1 WNHNN, CDR2 SYGVQD (reference sequence). The CDR3, as DNA: TGCGCCAGCAGTGATGGCTACGAGCAGTACTTC. This translates into CASSDGYEQYF.

This sequence joins TRBV11-2 and TRBJ1-6; TRBD1 agrees at 9 bases. This CDR3 has 16 residues. Germline lookup yields CDR1 SGHAT and CDR2 FQNNGV. Trimming at V came to 7 bases and at J to 10 bases, leaving 14 bases not matched to a gene. The DNA of the CDR3 is TGTGCCAGCATCCAGCCGGGACAGGGCAAACCCTCACCCCTCCACTTT. It codes for CASIQPGQGKPSPLHF.

The rearrangement joins TRBV29-1 to TRBJ1-2; 7 bases match TRBD1. Trimming took 6 bases from V and 2 from J; bases not matched to a gene: 9. This CDR3 is built from 14 residues. Germline loops: CDR1 SQVTM, CDR2 ANQGSEA. In DNA form, the CDR3 reads TGCAGCGTGTGGGCAGGGGGTAAGAACTATGGCTACACCTTC. It specifies CSVWAGGKNYGYTF.

The chain carries TRBV5-6 and TRBJ1-4; D ambiguous. CDR1 SGHDT and CDR2 YYEEEE come from the germline V gene. V was shortened by 4 bases and J by 8 bases, with 12 bases between the two germline ends. The length of the CDR3 is 13 residues. The CDR3 loop is CASSGLGEEKLFF. DNA for the CDR3: TGTGCCAGCAGCGGTCTGGGAGAGGAAAAACTGTTTTTT.

The chain combines TRBV4-1 with TRBJ2-3; unclear D gene. The CDR3 runs 15 residues. V shed 0 bases and J shed 0 bases, with 7 bases lying between them. CDR1 is MGHRA, CDR2 YSYEKL, per germline. CDR3 bases: TGCGCCAGCAGCCAAGAGCGAGCTAGCACAGATACGCAGTATTTT. Its protein product is CASSQERASTDTQYF.

CDR3 DNA sequence: TGTGCCAGCAGCTTAACGGTGGGGGGCCCGCAGTATTTT. It yields the protein CASSLTVGGPQYF. The rearrangement uses TRBV7-3 and TRBJ2-3; tentatively, D is TRBD1 or TRBD2 (6 bases each). Germline values: CDR1 SGHTA, CDR2 FQGTGA. The CDR3 is 13 amino acids. Trimming cost V 0 bases and J 10 bases, with 11 bases left between them.

V gene TRBV3-1 (or the pseudogene TRBV3-2) combines with J gene TRBJ1-4; TRBD1 is a possible D gene (5 bases). This CDR3 contains 12 residues. The V gene lost 4 bases and the J gene lost 7 bases, with 7 bases spanning the gap. Germline CDR1 LGHDT, CDR2 YNNKEL (reference sequence). CDR3 in amino acids: CASSRGGEKLFF. In DNA, the CDR3 is TGTGCCAGCAGCCGGGGCGGTGAAAAACTGTTTTTT.

The chain links TRBV13 to TRBJ2-7, with no clear D. V lost 4 bases and J lost 0, with 10 bases in between. The CDR3 runs 14 residues. Germline V gives CDR1 PRHDT, CDR2 FYEKMQ (reference sequence). The CDR3 reads CASSSTTDSYEQYF. The CDR3 bases are TGTGCCAGCAGCTCCACCACAGACTCCTACGAGCAGTACTTC. Together with reference TRBV13 and TRBJ2-7, the CDR3 gives the full variable domain: AAGVIQSPRHLIKEKRETATLKCYPIPRHDTVYWYQQGPGQDPQFLISFYEKMQSDKGSIPDRFSAQQFSDYHSELNMSSLELGDSALYFCASSSTTDSYEQYFGPGTRLTVT.

The chain is built from TRBV9 and TRBJ1-1; possibly TRBD1 for D (5 bases). Trimming removed 0 bases at V and 1 base at J, with 10 bases between. Germline V CDR1 and CDR2: SGDLS, YYNGEE. The CDR3 is made up of 15 amino acids. This chain's CDR3 is CASSVAGYPNTEAFF. The CDR3 nucleotides are TGTGCCAGCAGCGTAGCAGGGTATCCGAACACTGAAGCTTTCTTT.

This chain connects TRBV18 to TRBJ2-2; D might be TRBD2 (5 bases). The CDR3 sequence is 16 residues long. The germline V gene has CDR1 KGHSH and CDR2 LQKENI. Trimming cost V 6 bases and J 0 bases, with 14 bases left between them. The CDR3: CASSPFEGSNTGELFF. CDR3 coding DNA: TGTGCCAGCTCTCCCTTCGAGGGCTCGAACACCGGGGAGCTGTTTTTT.

The V and J genes are TRBV7-9 and TRBJ2-7; the D gene is possibly TRBD1 (6 bases). The CDR3 has 14 amino acids. Trimming cost V 3 bases and J 4 bases, with 13 bases left between them. CDR1 and CDR2 from the germline V gene are SEHNR and FQNEAQ (reference sequence). CDR3 sequence reads: CASSLQPQGYEQYF. CDR3 DNA: TGTGCCAGCAGCTTGCAACCACAGGGTTACGAGCAGTACTTC.

The chain is built from TRBV6-6 and TRBJ2-2, with 9 bases aligning to TRBD1. The CDR3 spans 15 residues. With 8 bases clipped from V and 5 bases from J, the junction kept 9 bases outside the gene matches. Germline V gives CDR1 MNHNY, CDR2 SVGAGI (reference sequence). Here the CDR3 reads CASPKSGTGTGELFF. The DNA of the CDR3 is TGTGCCAGCCCAAAGTCCGGGACAGGGACCGGGGAGCTGTTTTTT.

The chain carries TRBV19 and TRBJ1-5, with 7 bases aligning to TRBD1. The CDR3 has 15 amino acids. Per germline, CDR1 LNHDA and CDR2 SQIVND (reference sequence). V was clipped by 5 bases and J by 7 bases; unmatched bases: 11. In nucleotides, the CDR3 is TGTGCCAGTAGTCTGAAGACAGGGAAGGGGCAGCCCCAGCATTTT. It specifies CASSLKTGKGQPQHF.

The chain joins TRBV7-3 to TRBJ1-3; no firm D call. V lost 6 bases and J 1 base, leaving 10 bases between the germline ends. Germline loops: CDR1 SGHTA, CDR2 FQGTGA. The CDR3 totals 14 residues. The CDR3 here is CASSMEASGNTIYF. The CDR3 DNA follows: TGTGCCAGCAGTATGGAGGCGTCTGGAAACACCATATATTTT.

This clone has a single count. This chain joins TRBV30 and TRBJ1-1; TRBD1 agrees at 8 bases. The CDR3 spans 15 residues. The germline V gene encodes CDR1 GTSNPN and CDR2 SVGIG (reference sequence). V gave up 2 bases and J gave up 4 bases; unmatched junction bases: 9. The CDR3 is CAWSTTGTGVTEAFF. The DNA for the CDR3 is TGTGCCTGGAGTACAACCGGGACAGGTGTCACTGAAGCTTTCTTT.

This clone was observed a single time. The V gene is TRBV4-1, the J gene TRBJ1-2; D gene uncertain. CDR1 is MGHRA and CDR2 is YSYEKL in the germline V gene. The CDR3 runs to 15 residues. Trimming took off 0 bases at V and 4 bases at J, with 12 bases between the two ends. The CDR3 is CASSQDQTASYGYTF. The DNA for the CDR3 is TGCGCCAGCAGCCAAGACCAGACGGCCAGCTATGGCTACACCTTC.

The CDR3 DNA sequence: TGTGCCTGGAACGCAGGGGAGATTTGGGGCTACACCTTC. Amino acids: CAWNAGEIWGYTF. The chain is built from TRBV30 and TRBJ1-2; tentatively, D is TRBD1 (6 bases). The CDR3 extends over 13 amino acids. The germline V and J ends were trimmed by 4 bases and 8 bases, with 17 bases remaining between them. In germline, CDR1 is GTSNPN, CDR2 SVGIG (reference sequence).

This clone was found a few times. The sample has other DNA sequences that encode this CDR3 too. The chain recombines TRBV12-3 or TRBV12-4 with TRBJ1-2, with D uncertain. This CDR3 is built from 12 residues. V was cut by 4 bases and J by 1 base, with 4 bases left in between. CDR3 in DNA: TGTGCCAGCAGTTCCAGTAACTATGGCTACACCTTC. The encoded protein is CASSSSNYGYTF.

The chain has TRBV24-1 and TRBJ2-5; perhaps D is TRBD1 or TRBD2 (5 bases each). Germline V gene sequence: CDR1 KGHDR, CDR2 SFDVKD. The CDR3 extends over 15 amino acids. V was clipped by 3 bases and J by 5 bases, with 15 bases between them. CDR3 in amino acids: CATSDPLEGPETQYF. CDR3 DNA sequence: TGTGCCACCAGTGATCCTCTAGAGGGGCCGGAGACCCAGTACTTC.

The CDR3 sequence is CASSLGTVPEPQHF. The CDR3 DNA is TGTGCCAGCAGCCTGGGGACAGTTCCTGAACCCCAGCATTTT. The V and J genes are TRBV9 and TRBJ1-5, with TRBD1 identical over 7 bases. The CDR3 is 14 residues long. Germline CDR1 reads SGDLS; CDR2 reads YYNGEE. V shed 4 bases and J 10 bases; nucleotides not matched to a gene: 11.